This entry concerns a single T cell receptor (beta chain). Antigen specificity is unknown. The sample is drawn from a study of T cell responses to AZD1222 COVID-19 vaccine. Some clones are missing from TCRdb's copy, which holds only in-frame ones; the method was immunoSEQ multiplex PCR. The table records about 110,000 clones, about 90% of them present only once. Findings and limits, study-wide: Spike-spanning, vaccine-associated CD4 TCRs were dominant at 160-218 and 743-854.

Trimming removed 2 bases from V and 4 bases from J, with 14 bases in between. The germline gives CDR1 KGHSH, CDR2 LQKENI. CDR3 length: 15 amino acids. Sample: peripheral blood, taken 28 days after the second AZD1222 dose. This rearrangement joins TRBV18 to TRBJ1-2; TRBD1 might be the D (5 bases). The sequence derives from an adult who received the AZD1222 COVID-19 vaccine. Here the CDR3 reads CASSPMTELIYGYTF. CDR3 bases: TGTGCCAGCTCACCAATGACAGAGTTGATCTATGGCTACACCTTC.